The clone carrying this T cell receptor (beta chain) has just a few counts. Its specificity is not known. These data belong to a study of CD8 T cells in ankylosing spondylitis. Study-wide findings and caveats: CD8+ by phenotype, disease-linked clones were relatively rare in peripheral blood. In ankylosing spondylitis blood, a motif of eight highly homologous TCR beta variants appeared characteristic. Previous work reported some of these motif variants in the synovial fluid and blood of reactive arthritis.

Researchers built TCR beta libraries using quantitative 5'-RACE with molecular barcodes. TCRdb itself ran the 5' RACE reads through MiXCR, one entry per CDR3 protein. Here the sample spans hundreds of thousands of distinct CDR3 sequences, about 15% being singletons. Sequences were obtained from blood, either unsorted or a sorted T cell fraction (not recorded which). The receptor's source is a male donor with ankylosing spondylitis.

The CDR3 region has the DNA TGTGCCAGCTCACACAACTCAGGGGCTCTCAATGAGCAGTTCTTC. Residues: CASSHNSGALNEQFF. The gene calls are TRBV18 and TRBJ2-1; perhaps TRBD1 as D (6 bases). Germline V gene sequence: CDR1 KGHSH, CDR2 LQKENI. Trimming took off 4 bases at V and 6 bases at J, with 16 bases between the two ends. The CDR3 has 15 amino acids.